The sequence of this TCR beta chain was determined in a study of regulatory T cells in long-lasting Graves disease. The study's findings and limits: There was favoring of TRBV28, TRBJ1-2 and TRBJ2-5 in persistent disease.

Looked up from germline, CDR1 is SGHTA and CDR2 is FQGTGA. The CDR3 length is 16 residues. Trimming left V 6 bases short and J 0 bases short, with 15 bases between. This clonotype was counted only a few times. Its antigen is as yet unknown. iRepertoire HTBI primers and Arm-PCR of CDR3 regions built TCR beta libraries. TCRdb re-derived calls from the multiplex PCR reads in MiXCR, one entry per CDR3 protein. Here the sample spans 400,000 to 500,000 distinct CDR3 sequences, 11% to 15% being singletons. Time point in this sample: newly diagnosed GD, antithyroid drugs for less than 3 months. Preparation of the TCR library used RNA extracted from PBMCs. These same records also appear under a second study, on T cells in Graves' hyperthyroidism and ophthalmopathy.

This sequence joins TRBV7-3 and TRBJ2-1; TRBD2 is a possible D gene (6 bases). The sequenced sample was peripheral blood mononuclear cells (PBMCs), obtained at new diagnosis, from a patient treated with antithyroid drugs. The sequence derives from a woman between 45 and 60 years old with Graves disease. CDR3 sequence reads: CASSFSGASSYNEQFF. CDR3 DNA: TGTGCCAGCAGTTTTAGCGGAGCAAGCTCCTACAATGAGCAGTTCTTC.